This T cell receptor beta chain derives from a study of blood T cells in healthy people across ages. Study-wide results and caveats: Correlation between TCR beta diversity and naive T cell percentage was strong. Estimates of diversity drawn from one million T cells were considered underestimates.

V shed 2 bases and J shed 0 bases, with 20 bases lying between them. This CDR3 contains 19 residues. Germline V CDR1 and CDR2: MGHDK, SYGVNS. The donors, aged roughly 6 to 90, were healthy Caucasians from Russia. Turning to this clonotype: Its matching antigen is unknown.

Together with a sample-barcoded 5' primer, a J-beta primer mix was included in a second PCR lasting about 7 to 11 cycles. TCRdb re-called the 5' RACE reads through MiXCR, storing one row per CDR3 protein. Here the sample spans some 710,000 distinct CDR3 sequences, about half being singletons. This chain joins TRBV25-1 and TRBJ2-1; a possible D gene is TRBD1 (6 bases). The receptor was isolated from a man older than 75 in good health. Sequenced input: blood. CDR3 sequence (DNA): TGTGCCAGCAGTGAACAGACAGGCTCCGGGGTGGGCTCCTACAATGAGCAGTTCTTC. It encodes CASSEQTGSGVGSYNEQFF.